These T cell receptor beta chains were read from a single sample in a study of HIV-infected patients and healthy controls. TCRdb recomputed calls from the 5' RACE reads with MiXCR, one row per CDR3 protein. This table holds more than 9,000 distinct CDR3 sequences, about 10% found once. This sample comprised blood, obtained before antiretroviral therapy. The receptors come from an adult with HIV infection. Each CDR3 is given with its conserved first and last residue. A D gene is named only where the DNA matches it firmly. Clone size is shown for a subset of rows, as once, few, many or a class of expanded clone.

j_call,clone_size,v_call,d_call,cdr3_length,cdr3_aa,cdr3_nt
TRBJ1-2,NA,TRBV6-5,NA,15,CASSYRLEGSDGYTF,TGTGCCAGCAGTTACCGGCTCGAGGGATCGGATGGCTACACCTTC
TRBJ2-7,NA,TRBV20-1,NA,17,CSATPGGAGLGSDEQYF,TGCAGTGCTACCCCAGGAGGGGCGGGATTGGGGAGTGACGAGCAGTACTTC
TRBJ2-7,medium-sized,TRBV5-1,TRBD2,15,CASSSDPGTSYEQYF,TGCGCCAGCAGCTCGGATCCCGGGACTAGCTACGAGCAGTACTTC
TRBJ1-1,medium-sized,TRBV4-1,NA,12,CASSQPTGKAFF,TGCGCCAGCAGCCAACCAACAGGGAAGGCTTTCTTT
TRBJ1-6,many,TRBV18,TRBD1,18,CASSLKPGQGSRNSPLHF,TGTGCCAGCTCACTAAAGCCGGGACAGGGGAGCAGGAATTCACCCCTCCACTTT
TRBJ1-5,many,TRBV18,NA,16,CASPPRAPSTGGPQHF,TGTGCCAGCCCACCCCGTGCCCCCTCCACCGGTGGGCCCCAGCATTTT
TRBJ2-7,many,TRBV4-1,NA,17,CASSLRVMAGQTYEQYF,TGCGCCAGCAGCCTGCGTGTCATGGCAGGCCAAACCTACGAGCAGTACTTC
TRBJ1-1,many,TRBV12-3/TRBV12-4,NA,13,CASSLPPGAEAFF,TGTGCCAGCAGTTTACCCCCGGGAGCTGAAGCTTTCTTT
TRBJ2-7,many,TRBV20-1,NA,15,CSASLGPVRRYEQYF,TGCAGTGCTTCCCTTGGCCCCGTAAGGCGCTACGAGCAGTACTTC
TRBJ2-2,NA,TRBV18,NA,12,CASSPASRELFF,TGTGCCAGCTCACCGGCGAGCAGGGAGCTGTTTTTT
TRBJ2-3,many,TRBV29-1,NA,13,CSAVEEVLATQYF,TGCAGCGCTGTGGAGGAGGTCCTTGCTACGCAGTATTTT
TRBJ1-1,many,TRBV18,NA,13,CASSPNQGTEAFF,TGTGCCAGCTCACCAAACCAGGGGACTGAAGCTTTCTTT
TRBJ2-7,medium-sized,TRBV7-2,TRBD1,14,CASSPWDRVYEQYF,TGTGCCAGCAGCCCCTGGGACAGGGTCTACGAGCAGTACTTC
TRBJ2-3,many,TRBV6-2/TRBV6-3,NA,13,CASSYSGGDTQYF,TGTGCCAGCAGTTACTCAGGTGGGGATACGCAGTATTTT
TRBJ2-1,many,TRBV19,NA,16,CASSSPSRAAYNEQFF,TGTGCCAGTAGTAGTCCGTCGAGGGCAGCCTACAATGAGCAGTTCTTC
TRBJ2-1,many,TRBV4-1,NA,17,CASSPSGTPGLRNEQFF,TGCGCCAGCAGCCCCTCGGGGACACCGGGACTGAGAAATGAGCAGTTCTTC
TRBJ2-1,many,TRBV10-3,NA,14,CAISAKEQNNEQFF,TGTGCCATCAGTGCCAAGGAACAAAACAATGAGCAGTTCTTC
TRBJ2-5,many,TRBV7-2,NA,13,CASSLIGLETQYF,TGTGCCAGCAGCTTAATAGGGTTAGAGACCCAGTACTTC
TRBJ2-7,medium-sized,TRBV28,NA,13,CASSDASSYEQYF,TGTGCCAGCAGCGACGCTAGCTCCTACGAGCAGTACTTC
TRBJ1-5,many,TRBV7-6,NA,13,CASSPSRRQPQHF,TGTGCCAGCAGCCCGTCTCGGAGGCAGCCCCAGCATTTT
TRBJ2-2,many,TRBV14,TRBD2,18,CASSSPIAGTIISGELFF,TGTGCCAGCAGCTCTCCTATAGCGGGAACGATAATCTCCGGGGAGCTGTTTTTT
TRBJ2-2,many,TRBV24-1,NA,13,CATSDFGAGELFF,TGTGCCACCAGTGATTTTGGCGCCGGGGAGCTGTTTTTT
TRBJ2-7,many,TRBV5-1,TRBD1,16,CASSPTGQGASYEQYF,TGCGCCAGCAGCCCAACAGGACAGGGGGCTTCCTACGAGCAGTACTTC
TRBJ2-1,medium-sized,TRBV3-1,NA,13,CASRSTGQGEQFF,TGTGCCAGCAGGTCTACAGGGCAAGGTGAGCAGTTCTTC
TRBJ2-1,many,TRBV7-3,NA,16,CASSFGPQGGFFEQFF,TGTGCCAGCAGCTTTGGACCACAGGGGGGGTTTTTTGAGCAGTTCTTC
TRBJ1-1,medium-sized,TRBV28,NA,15,CASSLEGLPNTEAFF,TGTGCCAGCAGTTTGGAGGGGCTCCCAAACACTGAAGCTTTCTTT
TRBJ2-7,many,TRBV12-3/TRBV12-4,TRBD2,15,CASSLEAGGPSEQYF,TGTGCCAGCAGTTTAGAGGCGGGAGGGCCGTCCGAGCAGTACTTC
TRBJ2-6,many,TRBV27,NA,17,CASSFHRATSGANVLTF,TGTGCCAGCAGTTTTCACAGGGCTACCTCTGGGGCCAACGTCCTGACTTTC
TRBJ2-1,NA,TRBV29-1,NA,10,CSVVDNEQFF,TGCAGCGTTGTAGACAATGAGCAGTTCTTC
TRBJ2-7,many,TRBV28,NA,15,CASSLTGQGSYEQYF,TGTGCCAGCAGTTTAACGGGGCAGGGCTCCTACGAGCAGTACTTC
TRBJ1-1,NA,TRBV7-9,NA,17,CASSFPGARGRNTEAFF,TGTGCCAGCAGCTTCCCGGGGGCCCGGGGGAGGAACACTGAAGCTTTCTTT
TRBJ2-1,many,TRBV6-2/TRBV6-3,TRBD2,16,CASSGTREGLYNEQFF,TGTGCCAGCAGTGGGACGCGGGAGGGCCTCTACAATGAGCAGTTCTTC
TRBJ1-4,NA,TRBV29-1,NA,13,CSVEVGLTEKLFF,TGCAGCGTTGAAGTAGGGCTAACGGAAAAACTGTTTTTT
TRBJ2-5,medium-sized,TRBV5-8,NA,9,CGLQETQYF,TGTGGCCTTCAAGAGACCCAGTACTTC
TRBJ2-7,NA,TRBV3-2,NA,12,CPSSHGQYEQYF,TGTCCCAGCAGTCACGGACAGTACGAGCAGTACTTC
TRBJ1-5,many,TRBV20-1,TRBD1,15,CSASLPGQGPQPQHF,TGCAGTGCTAGTCTTCCTGGACAGGGTCCTCAGCCCCAGCATTTT
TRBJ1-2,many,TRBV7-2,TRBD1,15,CASSPRTGSSYGYTF,TGTGCCAGCAGCCCGAGGACAGGTAGTAGCTATGGCTACACCTTC
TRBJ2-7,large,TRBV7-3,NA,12,CASSNGGDEQYF,TGTGCCAGCAGCAACGGGGGTGACGAGCAGTACTTC
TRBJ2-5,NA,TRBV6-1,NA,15,CASSEGPWEEETQYF,TGTGCCAGCAGTGAAGGACCCTGGGAGGAAGAGACCCAGTACTTC
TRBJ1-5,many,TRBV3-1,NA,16,CASSQDPGTSGQPQHF,TGTGCCAGCAGCCAAGATCCCGGGACCTCAGGGCAGCCCCAGCATTTT
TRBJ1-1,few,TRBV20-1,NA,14,CSARERGGNTEAFF,TGCAGTGCTAGAGAAAGGGGTGGGAACACTGAAGCTTTCTTT
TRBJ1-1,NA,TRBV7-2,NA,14,CASSFADSRTEAFF,TGTGCCAGCAGCTTCGCGGACAGTCGTACTGAAGCTTTCTTT
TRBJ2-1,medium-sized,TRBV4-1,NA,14,CASSQAEVPAEQFF,TGCGCCAGCAGCCAAGCCGAGGTCCCAGCGGAGCAGTTCTTC
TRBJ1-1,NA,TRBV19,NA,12,CAIKGSNTEAFF,TGTGCCATCAAGGGGTCGAACACTGAAGCTTTCTTT
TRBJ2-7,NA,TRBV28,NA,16,CASSLLPNERAGEQYF,TGTGCCAGCAGTTTGCTTCCGAATGAACGCGCGGGCGAGCAGTACTTC
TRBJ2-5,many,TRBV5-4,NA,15,CASSPPGGTQETQYF,TGTGCCAGCAGCCCGCCCGGCGGAACCCAAGAGACCCAGTACTTC
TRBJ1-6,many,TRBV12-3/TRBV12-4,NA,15,CASSSRGDGSSPLHF,TGTGCCAGCTCCAGCCGGGGAGACGGGTCTTCACCCCTCCACTTT
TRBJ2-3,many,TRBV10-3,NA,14,CAMGPGPTTDTQYF,TGTGCCATGGGACCGGGACCGACCACAGATACGCAGTATTTT
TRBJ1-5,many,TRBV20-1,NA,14,CSARVHSGNQPQHF,TGCAGTGCTAGAGTCCACTCAGGGAATCAGCCCCAGCATTTT
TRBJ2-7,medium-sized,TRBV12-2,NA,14,CASRLALRQYEQYF,TGTGCAAGTCGCTTAGCCCTGCGACAGTACGAGCAGTACTTC